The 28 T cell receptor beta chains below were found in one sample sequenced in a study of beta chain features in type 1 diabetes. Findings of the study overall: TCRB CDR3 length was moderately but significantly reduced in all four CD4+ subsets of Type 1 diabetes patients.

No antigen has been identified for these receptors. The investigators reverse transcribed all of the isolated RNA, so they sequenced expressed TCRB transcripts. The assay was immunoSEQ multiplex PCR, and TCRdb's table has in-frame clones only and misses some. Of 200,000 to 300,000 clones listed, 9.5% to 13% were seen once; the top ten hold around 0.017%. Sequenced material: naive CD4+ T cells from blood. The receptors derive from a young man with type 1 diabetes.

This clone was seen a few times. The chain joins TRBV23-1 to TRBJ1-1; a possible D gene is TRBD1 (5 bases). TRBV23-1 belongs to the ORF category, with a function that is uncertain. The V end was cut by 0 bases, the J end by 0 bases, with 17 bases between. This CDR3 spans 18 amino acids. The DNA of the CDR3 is TGCGCCAGCAGTCAATCGGGCCGAAAGACAGCAATGAACACTGAAGCTTTCTTT. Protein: CASSQSGRKTAMNTEAFF.

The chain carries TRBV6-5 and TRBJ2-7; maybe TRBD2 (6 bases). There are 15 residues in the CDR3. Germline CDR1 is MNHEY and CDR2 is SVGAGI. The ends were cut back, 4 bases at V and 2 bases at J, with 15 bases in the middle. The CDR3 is CASSSSGLPTYEQYF. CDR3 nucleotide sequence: TGTGCCAGCAGTTCCTCGGGACTCCCCACCTACGAGCAGTACTTC.

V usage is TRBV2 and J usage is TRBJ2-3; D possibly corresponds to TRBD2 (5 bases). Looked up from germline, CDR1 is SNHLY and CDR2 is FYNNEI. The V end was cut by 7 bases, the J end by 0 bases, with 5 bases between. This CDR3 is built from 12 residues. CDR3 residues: CASKRSTDTQYF. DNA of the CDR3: TGTGCCAGCAAGCGGAGCACAGATACGCAGTATTTT.

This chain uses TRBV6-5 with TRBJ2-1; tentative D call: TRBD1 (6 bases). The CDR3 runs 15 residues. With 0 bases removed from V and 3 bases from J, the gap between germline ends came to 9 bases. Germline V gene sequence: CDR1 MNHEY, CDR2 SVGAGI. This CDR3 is CASSYSRTVYNEQFF. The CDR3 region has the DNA TGTGCCAGCAGTTACTCAAGGACAGTCTACAATGAGCAGTTCTTC.

CDR3 nucleotide sequence: TGTGCCATCAGTGAGTCCAGCTCTCTCGGACAGCAAGAGACCCAGTACTTC. Translation: CAISESSSLGQQETQYF. The rearrangement links TRBV10-3 to TRBJ2-5; possibly TRBD1 for D (6 bases). The CDR3 sequence is 17 residues long. The ends were cut back, 0 bases at V and 2 bases at J, with 16 bases in the middle. Looked up from germline, CDR1 is ENHRY and CDR2 is SYGVKD.

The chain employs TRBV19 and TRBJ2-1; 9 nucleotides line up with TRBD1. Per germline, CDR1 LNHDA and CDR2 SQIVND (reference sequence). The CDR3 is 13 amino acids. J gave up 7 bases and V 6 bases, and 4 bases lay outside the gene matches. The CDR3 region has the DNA TGTGCCAGTAGCAGGGACAGGGTAAATGAGCAGTTCTTC. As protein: CASSRDRVNEQFF.

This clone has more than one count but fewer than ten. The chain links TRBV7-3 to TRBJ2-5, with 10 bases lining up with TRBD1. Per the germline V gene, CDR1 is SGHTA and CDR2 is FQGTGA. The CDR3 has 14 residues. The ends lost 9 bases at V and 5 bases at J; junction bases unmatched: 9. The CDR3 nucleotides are TGTGCCAGTGACTGGGACAGGGGTAGGGAGACCCAGTACTTC. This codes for CASDWDRGRETQYF.

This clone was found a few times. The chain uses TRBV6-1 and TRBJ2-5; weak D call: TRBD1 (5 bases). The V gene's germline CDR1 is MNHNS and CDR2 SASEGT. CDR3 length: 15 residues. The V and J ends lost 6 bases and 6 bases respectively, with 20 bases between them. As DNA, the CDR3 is TGTGCCAGCAGCCGCCCTGGAGTAGCAGGGCAGACCCAGTACTTC. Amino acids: CASSRPGVAGQTQYF.

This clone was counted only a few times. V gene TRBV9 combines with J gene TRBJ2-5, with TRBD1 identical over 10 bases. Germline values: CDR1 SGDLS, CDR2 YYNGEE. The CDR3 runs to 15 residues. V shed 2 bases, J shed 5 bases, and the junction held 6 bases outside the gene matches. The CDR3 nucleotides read TGTGCCAGCAGCGTTTCCGGGACAGGGGTGGAGACCCAGTACTTC. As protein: CASSVSGTGVETQYF.

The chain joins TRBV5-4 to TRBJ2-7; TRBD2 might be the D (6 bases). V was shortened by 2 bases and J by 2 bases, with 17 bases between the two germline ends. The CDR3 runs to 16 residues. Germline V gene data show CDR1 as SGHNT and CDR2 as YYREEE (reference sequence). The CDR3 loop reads CASSFGGDSQTYEQYF. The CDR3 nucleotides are TGTGCCAGCAGCTTCGGGGGAGACAGCCAGACCTACGAGCAGTACTTC.

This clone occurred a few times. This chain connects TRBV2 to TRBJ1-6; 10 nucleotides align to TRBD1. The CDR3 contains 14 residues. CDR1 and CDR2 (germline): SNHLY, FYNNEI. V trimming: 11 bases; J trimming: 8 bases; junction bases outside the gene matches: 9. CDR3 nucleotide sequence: TGTGCCTCCGGGAGGGACAGGGGTCATTCACCCCTCCACTTT. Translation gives CASGRDRGHSPLHF.

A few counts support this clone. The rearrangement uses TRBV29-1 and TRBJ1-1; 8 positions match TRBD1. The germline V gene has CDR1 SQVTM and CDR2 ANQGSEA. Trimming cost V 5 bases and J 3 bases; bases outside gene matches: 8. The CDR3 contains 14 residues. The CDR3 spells CSVWGTTGDTEAFF. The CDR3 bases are TGCAGCGTTTGGGGGACGACAGGGGACACTGAAGCTTTCTTT.

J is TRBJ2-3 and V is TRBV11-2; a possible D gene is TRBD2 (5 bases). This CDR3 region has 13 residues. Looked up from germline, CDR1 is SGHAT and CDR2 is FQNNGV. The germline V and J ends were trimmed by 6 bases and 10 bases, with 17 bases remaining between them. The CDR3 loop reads CASSTGSGAAQYF. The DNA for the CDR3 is TGTGCCAGCAGTACTGGGTCTGGAGCGGCGCAGTATTTT.

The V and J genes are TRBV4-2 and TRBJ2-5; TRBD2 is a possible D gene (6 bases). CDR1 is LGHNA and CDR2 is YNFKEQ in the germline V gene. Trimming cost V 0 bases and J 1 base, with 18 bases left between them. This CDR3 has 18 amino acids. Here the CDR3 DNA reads TGTGCCAGCAGCCAAGAGCCAAAGCGGAGGGGCCTCCAAGAGACCCAGTACTTC. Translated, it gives CASSQEPKRRGLQETQYF.

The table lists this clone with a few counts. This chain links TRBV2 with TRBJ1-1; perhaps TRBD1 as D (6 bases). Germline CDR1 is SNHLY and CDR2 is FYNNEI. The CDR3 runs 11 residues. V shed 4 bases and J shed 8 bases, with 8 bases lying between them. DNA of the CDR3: TGTGCCAGCAGTGGACAGGTCGAAGCTTTCTTT. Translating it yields CASSGQVEAFF. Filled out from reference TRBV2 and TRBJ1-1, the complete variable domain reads EPEVTQTPSHQVTQMGQEVILRCVPISNHLYFYWYRQILGQKVEFLVSFYNNEISEKSEIFDDQFSVERPDGSNFTLKIRSTKLEDSAMYFCASSGQVEAFFGQGTRLTVV.

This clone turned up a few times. CDR3 sequence: CASSSWTGGAGEQYF. CDR3 bases: TGTGCCAGCAGTTCCTGGACAGGGGGCGCGGGGGAGCAGTACTTC. This rearrangement joins TRBV6-6 to TRBJ2-7; TRBD1 aligns across 11 bases. Germline V gene data show CDR1 as MNHNY and CDR2 as SVGAGI (reference sequence). With V trimmed by 4 bases and J by 7 bases, 9 bases remained unmatched. The CDR3 loop spans 15 amino acids.

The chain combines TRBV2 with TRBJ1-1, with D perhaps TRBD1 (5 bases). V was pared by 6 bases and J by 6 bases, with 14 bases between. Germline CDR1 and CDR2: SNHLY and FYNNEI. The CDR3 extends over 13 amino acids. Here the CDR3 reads CASRGDSGSEAFF. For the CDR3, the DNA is TGTGCCAGCAGGGGTGACAGTGGCTCTGAAGCTTTCTTT.

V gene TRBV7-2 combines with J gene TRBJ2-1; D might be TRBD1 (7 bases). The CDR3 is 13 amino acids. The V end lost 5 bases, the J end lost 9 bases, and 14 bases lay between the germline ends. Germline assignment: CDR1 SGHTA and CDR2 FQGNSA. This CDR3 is CASSRRGAFEQFF. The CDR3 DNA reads TGTGCCAGCAGCCGCAGGGGGGCCTTTGAGCAGTTCTTC.

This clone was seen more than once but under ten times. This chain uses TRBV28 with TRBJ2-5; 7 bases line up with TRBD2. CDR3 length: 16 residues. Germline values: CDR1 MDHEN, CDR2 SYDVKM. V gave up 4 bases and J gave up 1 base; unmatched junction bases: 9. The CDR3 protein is CASSWVAGSFQETQYF. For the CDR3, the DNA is TGTGCCAGCAGTTGGGTAGCGGGTAGTTTCCAAGAGACCCAGTACTTC.

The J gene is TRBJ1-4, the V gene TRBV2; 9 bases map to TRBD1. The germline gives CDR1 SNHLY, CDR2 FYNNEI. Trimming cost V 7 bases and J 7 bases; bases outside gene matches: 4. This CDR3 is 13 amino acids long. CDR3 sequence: CASTGTGIEKLFF. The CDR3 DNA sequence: TGTGCCAGCACCGGGACAGGGATTGAAAAACTGTTTTTT.

This CDR3 is CASSPGGQGPRYEQYF. The CDR3 DNA reads as TGTGCCAGCAGCCCCGGTGGGCAGGGGCCCCGCTACGAGCAGTACTTC. V usage is TRBV7-6 and J usage is TRBJ2-7; D possibly corresponds to TRBD1 (6 bases). Germline V gives CDR1 SGHVS, CDR2 FNYEAQ. Between the trimmed V and J ends, which lost 5 bases and 3 bases, there was a span of 20 bases. The CDR3 has 16 amino acids.

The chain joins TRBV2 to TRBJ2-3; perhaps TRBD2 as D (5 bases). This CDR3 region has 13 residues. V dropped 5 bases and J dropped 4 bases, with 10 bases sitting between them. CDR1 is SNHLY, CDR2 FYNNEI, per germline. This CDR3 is CASSTLVSDTQYF. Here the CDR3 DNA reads TGTGCCAGCAGTACACTAGTTTCAGATACGCAGTATTTT. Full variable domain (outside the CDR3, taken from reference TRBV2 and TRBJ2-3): EPEVTQTPSHQVTQMGQEVILRCVPISNHLYFYWYRQILGQKVEFLVSFYNNEISEKSEIFDDQFSVERPDGSNFTLKIRSTKLEDSAMYFCASSTLVSDTQYFGPGTRLTVL.

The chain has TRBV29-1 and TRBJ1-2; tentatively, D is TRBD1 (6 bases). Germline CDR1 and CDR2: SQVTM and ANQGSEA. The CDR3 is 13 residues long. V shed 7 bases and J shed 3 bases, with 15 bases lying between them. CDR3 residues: CSAERTVDYGYTF. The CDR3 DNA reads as TGCAGCGCCGAACGGACAGTGGACTATGGCTACACCTTC.

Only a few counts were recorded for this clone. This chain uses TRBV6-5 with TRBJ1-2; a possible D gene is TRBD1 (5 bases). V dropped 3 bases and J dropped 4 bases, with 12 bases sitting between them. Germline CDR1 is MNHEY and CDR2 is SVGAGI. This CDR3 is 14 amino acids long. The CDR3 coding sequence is TGTGCCAGCAGTTATCGGCAAGGGGCCTATGGCTACACCTTC. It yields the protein CASSYRQGAYGYTF.

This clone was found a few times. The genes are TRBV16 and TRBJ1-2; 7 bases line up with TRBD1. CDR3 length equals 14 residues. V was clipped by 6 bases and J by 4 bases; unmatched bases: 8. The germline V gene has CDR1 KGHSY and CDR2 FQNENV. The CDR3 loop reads CASRVPTGPYGYTF. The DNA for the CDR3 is TGTGCCAGCAGGGTCCCGACAGGGCCCTATGGCTACACCTTC.

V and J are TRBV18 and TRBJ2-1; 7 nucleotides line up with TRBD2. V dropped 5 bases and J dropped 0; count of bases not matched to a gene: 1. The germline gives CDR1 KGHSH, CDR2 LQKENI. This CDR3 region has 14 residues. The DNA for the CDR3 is TGTGCCAGCTCAATAGCGGGCTCCTACAATGAGCAGTTCTTC. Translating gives CASSIAGSYNEQFF.

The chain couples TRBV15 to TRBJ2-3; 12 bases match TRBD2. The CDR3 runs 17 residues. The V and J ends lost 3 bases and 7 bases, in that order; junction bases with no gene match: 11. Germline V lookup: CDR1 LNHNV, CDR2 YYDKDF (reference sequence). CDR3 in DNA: TGTGCCACCAGCAGCGATACTAGCGGGGGGCCTCCGAATACGCAGTATTTT. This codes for CATSSDTSGGPPNTQYF.

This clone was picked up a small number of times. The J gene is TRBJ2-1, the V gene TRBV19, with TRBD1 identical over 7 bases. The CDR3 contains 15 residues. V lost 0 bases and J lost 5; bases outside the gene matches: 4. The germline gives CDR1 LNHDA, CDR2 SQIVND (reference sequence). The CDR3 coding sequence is TGTGCCAGTAGTATAGAGACGGACAGGCACAATGAGCAGTTCTTC. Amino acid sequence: CASSIETDRHNEQFF.